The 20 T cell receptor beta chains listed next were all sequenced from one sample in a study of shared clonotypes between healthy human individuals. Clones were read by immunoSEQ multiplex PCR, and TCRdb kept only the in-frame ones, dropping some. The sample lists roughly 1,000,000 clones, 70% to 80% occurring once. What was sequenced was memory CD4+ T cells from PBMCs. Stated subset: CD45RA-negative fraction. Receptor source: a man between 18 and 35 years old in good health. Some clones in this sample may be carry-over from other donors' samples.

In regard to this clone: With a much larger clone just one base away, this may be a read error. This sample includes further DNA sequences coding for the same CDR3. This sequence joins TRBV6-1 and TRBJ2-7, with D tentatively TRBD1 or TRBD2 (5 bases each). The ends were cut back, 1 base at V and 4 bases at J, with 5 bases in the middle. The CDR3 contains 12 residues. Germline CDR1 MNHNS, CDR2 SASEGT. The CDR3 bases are TGTGCCAGCAGTGAAGGGGGGTACGAGCAGTACTTC. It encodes CASSEGGYEQYF.

DNA of the CDR3: TGTGCCAGCAGCTTCAGGGGAGCCAAAAACATTCAGTACTTC. Encoded protein: CASSFRGAKNIQYF. The chain uses TRBV7-2 and TRBJ2-4; D possibly corresponds to TRBD1 (6 bases). CDR1 is SGHTA, CDR2 FQGNSA, per germline. The CDR3 extends over 14 amino acids. Deletions cut 3 bases from V and 0 bases from J, with 6 bases between.

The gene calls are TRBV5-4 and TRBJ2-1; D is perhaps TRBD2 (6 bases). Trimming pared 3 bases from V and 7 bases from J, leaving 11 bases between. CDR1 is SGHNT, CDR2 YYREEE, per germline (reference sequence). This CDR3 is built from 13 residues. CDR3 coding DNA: TGTGCCAGCAGCTATCCACGGGGGAATGAGCAGTTCTTC. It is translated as CASSYPRGNEQFF.

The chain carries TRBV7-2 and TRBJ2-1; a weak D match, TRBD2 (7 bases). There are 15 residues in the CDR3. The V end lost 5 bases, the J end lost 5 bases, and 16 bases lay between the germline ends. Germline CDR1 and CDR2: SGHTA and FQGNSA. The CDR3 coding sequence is TGTGCCAGCAGCCGGGGGCTAGCGGCAAACAATGAGCAGTTCTTC. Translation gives CASSRGLAANNEQFF.

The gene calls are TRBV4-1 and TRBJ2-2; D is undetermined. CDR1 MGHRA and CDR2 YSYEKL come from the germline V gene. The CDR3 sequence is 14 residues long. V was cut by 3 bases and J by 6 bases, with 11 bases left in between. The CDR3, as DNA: TGCGCCAGCAGCCACCCAAGAATGGCCGGGGAGCTGTTTTTT. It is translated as CASSHPRMAGELFF.

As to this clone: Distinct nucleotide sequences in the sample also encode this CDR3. In DNA, the CDR3 is TGCGCCAGCAGCTTAGGCTCCTTAGGGGATGAGCAGTTCTTC. Residues: CASSLGSLGDEQFF. The chain couples TRBV5-1 to TRBJ2-1; possible D gene TRBD1, 5 bases. V dropped 2 bases and J dropped 8 bases, with 14 bases sitting between them. The CDR3 is made up of 14 amino acids. The V gene's germline CDR1 is SGHRS and CDR2 YFSETQ.

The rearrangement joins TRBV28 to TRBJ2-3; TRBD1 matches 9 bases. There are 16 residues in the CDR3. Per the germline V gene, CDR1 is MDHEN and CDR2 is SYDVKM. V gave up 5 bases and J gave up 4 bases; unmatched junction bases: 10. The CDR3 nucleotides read TGTGCCAGCAGTCCCGCGGGCGGGACAGGGCCAGATACGCAGTATTTT. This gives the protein CASSPAGGTGPDTQYF.

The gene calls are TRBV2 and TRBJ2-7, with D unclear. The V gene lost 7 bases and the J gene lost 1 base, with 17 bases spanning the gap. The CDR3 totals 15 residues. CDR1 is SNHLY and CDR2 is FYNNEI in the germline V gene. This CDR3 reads CASKESSANSYEQYF. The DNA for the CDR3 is TGTGCCAGCAAAGAGAGCAGCGCCAATTCCTACGAGCAGTACTTC.

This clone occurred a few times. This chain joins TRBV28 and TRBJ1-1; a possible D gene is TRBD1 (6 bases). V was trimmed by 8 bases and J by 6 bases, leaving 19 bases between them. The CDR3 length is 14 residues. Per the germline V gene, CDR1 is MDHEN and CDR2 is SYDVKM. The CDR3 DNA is TGTGCCAGCCGCAGGACCAGGGGTGTGGCTGAAGCTTTCTTT. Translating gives CASRRTRGVAEAFF.

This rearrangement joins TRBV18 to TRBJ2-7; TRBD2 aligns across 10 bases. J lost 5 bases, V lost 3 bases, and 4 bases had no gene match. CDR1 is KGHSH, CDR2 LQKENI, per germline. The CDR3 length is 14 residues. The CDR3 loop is CASSPTSGNNEQYF. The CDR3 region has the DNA TGTGCCAGCTCACCTACTAGCGGGAACAACGAGCAGTACTTC.

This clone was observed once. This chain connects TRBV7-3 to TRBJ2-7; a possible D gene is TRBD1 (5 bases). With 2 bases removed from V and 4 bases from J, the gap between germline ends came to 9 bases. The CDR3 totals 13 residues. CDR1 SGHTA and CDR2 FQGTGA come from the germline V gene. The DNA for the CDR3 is TGTGCCAGCAGCTTAGACAGCTTATACGAGCAGTACTTC. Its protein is CASSLDSLYEQYF.

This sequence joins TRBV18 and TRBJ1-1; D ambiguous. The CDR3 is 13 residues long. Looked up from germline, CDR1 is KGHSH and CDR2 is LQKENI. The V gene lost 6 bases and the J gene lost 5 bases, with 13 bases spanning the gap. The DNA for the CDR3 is TGTGCCAGCTCGCAAGCGAGGTTGACTGAAGCTTTCTTT. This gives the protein CASSQARLTEAFF.

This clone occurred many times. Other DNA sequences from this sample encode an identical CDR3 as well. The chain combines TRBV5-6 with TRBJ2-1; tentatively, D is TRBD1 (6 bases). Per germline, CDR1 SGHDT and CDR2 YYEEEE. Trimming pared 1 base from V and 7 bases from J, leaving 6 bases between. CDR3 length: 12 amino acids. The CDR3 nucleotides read TGTGCCAGCAGCTTGACAGGGAATGAGCAGTTCTTC. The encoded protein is CASSLTGNEQFF.

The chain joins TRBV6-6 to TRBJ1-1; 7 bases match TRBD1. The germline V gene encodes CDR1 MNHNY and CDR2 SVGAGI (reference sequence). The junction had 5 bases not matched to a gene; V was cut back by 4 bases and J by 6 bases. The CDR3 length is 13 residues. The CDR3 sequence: CASSSLRGAEAFF. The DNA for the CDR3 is TGTGCCAGCAGTTCACTCAGGGGGGCTGAAGCTTTCTTT.

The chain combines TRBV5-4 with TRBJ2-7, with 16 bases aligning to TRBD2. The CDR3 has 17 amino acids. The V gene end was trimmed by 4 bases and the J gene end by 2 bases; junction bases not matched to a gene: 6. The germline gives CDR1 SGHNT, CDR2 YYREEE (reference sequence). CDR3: CASSPGLAGGFPYEQYF. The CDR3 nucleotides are TGTGCCAGCAGCCCGGGACTAGCGGGAGGGTTCCCCTACGAGCAGTACTTC. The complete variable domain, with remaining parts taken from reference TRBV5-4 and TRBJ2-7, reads ETGVTQSPTHLIKTRGQQVTLRCSSQSGHNTVSWYQQALGQGPQFIFQYYREEENGRGNFPPRFSGLQFPNYSSELNVNALELDDSALYLCASSPGLAGGFPYEQYFGPGTRLTVT.

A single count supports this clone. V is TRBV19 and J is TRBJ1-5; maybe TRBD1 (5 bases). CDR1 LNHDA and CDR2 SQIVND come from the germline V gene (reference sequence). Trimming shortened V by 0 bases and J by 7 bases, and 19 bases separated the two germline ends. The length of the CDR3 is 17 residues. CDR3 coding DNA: TGTGCCAGTAGTATAGACGCAGTAGCGGTCGGGGGACAGCCCCAGCATTTT. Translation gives CASSIDAVAVGGQPQHF.

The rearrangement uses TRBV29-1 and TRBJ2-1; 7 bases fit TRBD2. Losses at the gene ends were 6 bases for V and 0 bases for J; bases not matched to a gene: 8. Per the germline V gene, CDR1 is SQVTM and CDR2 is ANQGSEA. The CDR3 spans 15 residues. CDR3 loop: CSVHSGRSSYNEQFF. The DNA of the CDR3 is TGCAGCGTCCATAGCGGGCGGAGCTCCTACAATGAGCAGTTCTTC.

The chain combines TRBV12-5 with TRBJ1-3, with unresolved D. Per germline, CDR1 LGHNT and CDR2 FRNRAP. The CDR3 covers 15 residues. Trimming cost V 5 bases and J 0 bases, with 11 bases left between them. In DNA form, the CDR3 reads TGTGCTAGTGGTGGTGGACCAAACTCTGGAAACACCATATATTTT. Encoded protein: CASGGGPNSGNTIYF. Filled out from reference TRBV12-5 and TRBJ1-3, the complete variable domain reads DARVTQTPRHKVTEMGQEVTMRCQPILGHNTVFWYRQTMMQGLELLAYFRNRAPLDDSGMPKDRFSAEMPDATLATLKIQPSEPRDSAVYFCASGGGPNSGNTIYFGEGSWLTVV.

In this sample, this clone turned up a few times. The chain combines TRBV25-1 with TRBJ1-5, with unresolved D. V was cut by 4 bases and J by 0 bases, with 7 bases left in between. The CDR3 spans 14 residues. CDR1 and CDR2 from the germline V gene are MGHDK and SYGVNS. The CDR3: CASSAGNSNQPQHF. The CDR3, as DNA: TGTGCCAGCAGTGCTGGCAATAGCAATCAGCCCCAGCATTTT.

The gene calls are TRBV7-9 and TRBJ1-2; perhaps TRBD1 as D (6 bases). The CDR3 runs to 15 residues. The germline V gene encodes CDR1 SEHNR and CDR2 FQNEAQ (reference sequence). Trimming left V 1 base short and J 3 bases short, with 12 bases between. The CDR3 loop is CASSLVDSRDYGYTF. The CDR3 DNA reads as TGTGCCAGCAGCTTAGTGGACAGCCGCGACTATGGCTACACCTTC. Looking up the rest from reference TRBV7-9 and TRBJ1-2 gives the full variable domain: DTGVSQNPRHKITKRGQNVTFRCDPISEHNRLYWYRQTLGQGPEFLTYFQNEAQLEKSRLLSDRFSAERPKGSFSTLEIQRTEQGDSAMYLCASSLVDSRDYGYTFGSGTRLTVV.